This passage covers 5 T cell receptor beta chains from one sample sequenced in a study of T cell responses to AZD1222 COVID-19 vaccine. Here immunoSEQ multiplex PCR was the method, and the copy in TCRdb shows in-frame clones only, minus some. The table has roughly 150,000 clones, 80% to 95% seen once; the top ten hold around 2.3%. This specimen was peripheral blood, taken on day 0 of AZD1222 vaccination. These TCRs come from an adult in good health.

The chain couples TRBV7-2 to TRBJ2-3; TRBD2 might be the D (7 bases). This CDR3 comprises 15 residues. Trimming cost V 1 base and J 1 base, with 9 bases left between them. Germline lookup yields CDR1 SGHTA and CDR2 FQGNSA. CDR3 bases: TGTGCCAGCAGCTTAGGGGGGGGCCGCACAGATACGCAGTATTTT. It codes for CASSLGGGRTDTQYF.

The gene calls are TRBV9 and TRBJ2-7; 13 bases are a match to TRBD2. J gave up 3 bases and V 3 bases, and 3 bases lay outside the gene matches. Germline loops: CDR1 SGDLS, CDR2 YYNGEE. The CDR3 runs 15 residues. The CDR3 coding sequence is TGTGCCAGCAGCGGGGGGACTAGCGGGATCTACGAGCAGTACTTC. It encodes CASSGGTSGIYEQYF.

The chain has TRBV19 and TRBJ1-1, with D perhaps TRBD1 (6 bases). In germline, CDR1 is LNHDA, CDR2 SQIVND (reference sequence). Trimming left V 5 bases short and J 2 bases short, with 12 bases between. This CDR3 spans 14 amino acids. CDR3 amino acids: CASSWSGANTEAFF. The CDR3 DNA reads TGTGCCAGTAGTTGGTCAGGGGCAAACACTGAAGCTTTCTTT.

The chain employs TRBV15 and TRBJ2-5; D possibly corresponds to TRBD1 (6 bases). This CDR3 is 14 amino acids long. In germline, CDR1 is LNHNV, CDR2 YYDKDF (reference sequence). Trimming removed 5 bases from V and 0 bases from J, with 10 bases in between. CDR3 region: CATSGGQNQETQYF. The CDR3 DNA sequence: TGTGCCACCAGCGGTGGACAGAACCAAGAGACCCAGTACTTC.

The CDR3 coding sequence is TGTGCCAGCAGTTACTCGGGCTACTCCCCCACAGATACGCAGTATTTT. Its protein product is CASSYSGYSPTDTQYF. The chain uses TRBV6-5 and TRBJ2-3; D gene uncertain. The CDR3 is 16 residues long. The germline V gene has CDR1 MNHEY and CDR2 SVGAGI. V was trimmed by 0 bases and J by 2 bases, leaving 12 bases between them.